The T cell receptor (beta chain) under discussion was sequenced for a study of cytomegalovirus exposure and HLA in healthy donors. Overall study context: Roughly 80% of 300 to 450 genotyped donors fell in the Caucasian-associated ancestry cluster. Study results and limitations: Association of a missense DCLRE1C variant with TCR beta V- and J-gene trimming was reported in a later analysis. Several of the most significant clusters were apparently associated with common viral pathogens in a later analysis.

In the case of this clone: The antigen is undetermined.

This CDR3 comprises 15 residues. Germline CDR1 reads MNHNS; CDR2 reads SASEGT. The V end lost 4 bases, the J end lost 4 bases, and 16 bases lay between the germline ends. The PCR ran on 60 Vbeta and 13 Jbeta primers. Measured with immunoSEQ multiplex PCR; TCRdb has only the in-frame clones, and not every one. The sample records approximately 170,000 clones, over 70% being singletons. Donors likely had unrecorded immune exposures despite being nominally healthy when sampled. Specimen: PBMCs. This clonotype was sampled from a man aged 45-65 years in good health and CMV-seropositive. The genes are TRBV6-1 and TRBJ1-2; D is unclear. The CDR3 sequence is CASSAASENFYGYTF. CDR3 coding DNA: TGTGCCAGCAGTGCTGCCAGCGAAAATTTCTATGGCTACACCTTC.